A selection of T cell receptor beta chains follows, all from one sample in a study of shared clonotypes between healthy human individuals. The repertoire was sequenced with immunoSEQ multiplex PCR; TCRdb's copy has only in-frame clones and lacks some. This repertoire shows millions of clones, approximately 95% found once; its top ten account for around 0.4%. Source material: naive CD4+ T cells from PBMCs. These receptors were taken from a young man in good health. Some clones in this sample may be carry-over from other donors' samples. Both conserved end residues are part of each CDR3. D genes are given only for firm matches. For some rows the clone size is stated as once, few or many, or as a class when expanded; others skip it.

>NA|NA|TRBV12-5|TRBJ1-1
CASARTGPLMNTEAFF
TGTGCTAGTGCGCGGACGGGACCTCTTATGAACACTGAAGCTTTCTTT
>NA|NA|TRBV7-3|TRBJ2-7
CASSPGRGADEQYF
TGTGCCAGCAGCCCGGGCCGAGGGGCGGACGAGCAGTACTTC
>NA|NA|TRBV10-3|TRBJ2-5
CAISEFDARETQYF
TGTGCCATCAGTGAGTTTGACGCCCGGGAGACCCAGTACTTC
>NA|NA|TRBV9|TRBJ2-7
CASSPWYLADKQYF
TGTGCCAGCAGCCCCTGGTACCTTGCTGATAAGCAGTACTTC
>once|NA|TRBV5-1|TRBJ2-7
CASSPNPGQKADQYF
TGCGCCAGCAGCCCAAATCCGGGACAAAAAGCGGATCAGTACTTC
>NA|TRBD1|TRBV7-3|TRBJ2-5
CASSSTGGSETQYF
TGTGCCAGCAGCTCGACAGGGGGCTCGGAGACCCAGTACTTC
>NA|TRBD2|TRBV5-6|TRBJ2-3
CASSFVLLAGSPDTQYF
TGTGCCAGCAGCTTTGTTTTACTAGCGGGAAGCCCAGATACGCAGTATTTT
>once|NA|TRBV7-9|TRBJ2-3
CASSLSTDTQYF
TGTGCCAGCAGCTTATCAACAGATACGCAGTATTTT
>NA|TRBD1|TRBV6-1|TRBJ1-2
CAGVDRSRGYGYTF
TGTGCCGGGGTGGACAGGAGCCGCGGTTATGGCTACACCTTC
>NA|TRBD1|TRBV30|TRBJ1-1
CAWGAYRGSEAFF
TGTGCCTGGGGGGCTTACAGGGGCTCTGAAGCTTTCTTT
>NA|NA|TRBV5-1|TRBJ2-2
CASRGGLADTGELFF
TGCGCCAGCAGGGGGGGCTTAGCGGACACCGGGGAGCTGTTTTTT
>NA|TRBD2|TRBV6-1|TRBJ2-3
CASSEGIAGVDTQYF
TGTGCCAGCAGTGAAGGGATAGCGGGAGTAGATACGCAGTATTTT
>NA|TRBD1|TRBV11-2|TRBJ2-5
CASTSRTGDQETQYF
TGTGCCAGCACCAGTCGGACAGGGGATCAAGAGACCCAGTACTTC
>NA|NA|TRBV19|TRBJ1-1
CASSLRGTPGGTEAFF
TGTGCCAGTAGTCTGAGAGGGACCCCAGGCGGCACTGAAGCTTTCTTT
>once|NA|TRBV5-1|TRBJ2-5
CASSYSEQGETQYF
TGCGCCAGCAGTTATTCCGAACAGGGAGAGACCCAGTACTTC
>NA|NA|TRBV5-1|TRBJ2-5
CASSFGSGETQYF
TGCGCCAGCAGCTTTGGGTCAGGAGAGACCCAGTACTTC
>once|NA|TRBV4-1|TRBJ2-3
CASSQEGRTDTQYF
TGCGCCAGCAGCCAAGAGGGCCGAACAGATACGCAGTATTTT
>NA|TRBD2|TRBV7-9|TRBJ2-7
CASSLLGGSYEQYF
TGTGCCAGCAGCTTACTGGGAGGGTCCTACGAGCAGTACTTC
>once|TRBD2|TRBV11-1|TRBJ2-3
CASSLVPVGASGKDTQYF
TGTGCCAGCAGCTTAGTTCCCGTGGGGGCTAGCGGGAAAGATACGCAGTATTTT
>NA|NA|TRBV6-1|TRBJ1-4
CARAQREQGGEKLFF
TGTGCCAGGGCCCAGCGGGAACAGGGTGGGGAAAAACTGTTTTTT
>NA|TRBD1|TRBV28|TRBJ2-7
CASRESVGQGASEQYF
TGTGCCAGCAGAGAATCGGTGGGACAGGGGGCGTCAGAGCAGTACTTC
>NA|NA|TRBV9|TRBJ2-2
CASSVSATMGGELFF
TGTGCCAGCAGCGTTTCAGCCACAATGGGCGGGGAGCTGTTTTTT
>NA|NA|TRBV7-2|TRBJ1-2
CASSLGNPNAGYTF
TGTGCCAGCAGCTTAGGTAACCCCAACGCTGGCTACACCTTC
>NA|NA|TRBV28|TRBJ1-5
CASRVLGSYSNQPQHF
TGTGCCAGCAGAGTGTTAGGGTCTTATAGCAATCAGCCCCAGCATTTT
>NA|NA|TRBV10-3|TRBJ1-5
CAISESEGQPQHF
TGTGCCATCAGTGAGTCCGAAGGGCAGCCCCAGCATTTT
>NA|NA|TRBV6-1|TRBJ2-7
CASSESAGRGEQYF
TGTGCCAGCAGTGAATCCGCTGGACGAGGCGAGCAGTACTTC
>NA|TRBD2|TRBV5-1|TRBJ2-3
CASSLWEGETDTQYF
TGCGCCAGCAGCTTGTGGGAGGGAGAGACAGATACGCAGTATTTT
>NA|TRBD1|TRBV19|TRBJ1-2
CASSPPEDRGFYGYTF
TGTGCCAGTAGTCCCCCGGAGGACAGGGGCTTCTATGGCTACACCTTC
>NA|NA|TRBV6-5|TRBJ1-5
CASSLNRDTQQPQHF
TGTGCCAGCAGTTTAAACCGGGACACCCAACAGCCCCAGCATTTT
>NA|TRBD1|TRBV27|TRBJ1-4
CASSQGAANEKLFF
TGTGCCAGCAGTCAGGGGGCGGCTAATGAAAAACTGTTTTTT
>NA|TRBD2|TRBV5-1|TRBJ2-2
CASSSVAGDSTGELFF
TGCGCCAGCAGCTCGGTAGCGGGAGATAGTACCGGGGAGCTGTTTTTT
>NA|NA|TRBV7-2|TRBJ2-2
CASSLVPGVLAGELFF
TGTGCCAGCAGCTTAGTTCCGGGCGTTTTAGCCGGGGAGCTGTTTTTT
>NA|NA|TRBV21-1|TRBJ2-7
CASSKAYLGQGNEQYF
TGTGCCAGCAGCAAAGCGTACTTGGGACAGGGAAACGAGCAGTACTTC
>NA|TRBD2|TRBV5-4|TRBJ2-2
CASSLVAGTTGELFF
TGTGCCAGCAGCTTGGTAGCGGGGACCACCGGGGAGCTGTTTTTT
>NA|NA|TRBV5-4|TRBJ2-2
CASSLVAGSNTGELFF
TGTGCCAGCAGCTTGGTGGCAGGGTCGAACACCGGGGAGCTGTTTTTT
>once|NA|TRBV7-9|TRBJ2-1
CASSYSGVWGNEQFF
TGTGCCAGCAGCTATTCGGGAGTTTGGGGAAATGAGCAGTTCTTC
>NA|TRBD1|TRBV9|TRBJ1-2
CASSVAGQGYGYTF
TGTGCCAGCAGCGTCGCTGGACAGGGTTATGGCTACACCTTC
>NA|NA|TRBV5-1|TRBJ1-4
CASSSSGTDEKLFF
TGCGCCAGCAGCTCTTCAGGGACGGACGAAAAACTGTTTTTT
>NA|TRBD1|TRBV7-2|TRBJ2-7
CASSLGGQGYEQYF
TGTGCCAGCAGCTTAGGGGGACAGGGCTACGAGCAGTACTTC
>NA|TRBD1|TRBV11-2|TRBJ1-2
CASSGPRDRDNYGYTF
TGTGCCAGCAGCGGGCCCCGGGACAGAGACAACTATGGCTACACCTTC
>NA|NA|TRBV5-8|TRBJ2-1
CASSFGVAEYNEQFF
TGTGCCAGCAGCTTTGGAGTAGCGGAATACAATGAGCAGTTCTTC
>NA|TRBD2|TRBV4-1|TRBJ2-1
CASSQPLSGSGDNEQFF
TGCGCCAGCAGCCAACCCCTTAGCGGGAGTGGGGACAATGAGCAGTTCTTC
>NA|TRBD2|TRBV27|TRBJ2-7
CASSSPSGRDLWEQYF
TGTGCCAGCAGCTCCCCTAGCGGGAGGGATCTCTGGGAGCAGTACTTC
>NA|NA|TRBV19|TRBJ2-7
CASSRGGPDYEQYF
TGTGCCAGTAGCAGGGGCGGTCCGGACTACGAGCAGTACTTC